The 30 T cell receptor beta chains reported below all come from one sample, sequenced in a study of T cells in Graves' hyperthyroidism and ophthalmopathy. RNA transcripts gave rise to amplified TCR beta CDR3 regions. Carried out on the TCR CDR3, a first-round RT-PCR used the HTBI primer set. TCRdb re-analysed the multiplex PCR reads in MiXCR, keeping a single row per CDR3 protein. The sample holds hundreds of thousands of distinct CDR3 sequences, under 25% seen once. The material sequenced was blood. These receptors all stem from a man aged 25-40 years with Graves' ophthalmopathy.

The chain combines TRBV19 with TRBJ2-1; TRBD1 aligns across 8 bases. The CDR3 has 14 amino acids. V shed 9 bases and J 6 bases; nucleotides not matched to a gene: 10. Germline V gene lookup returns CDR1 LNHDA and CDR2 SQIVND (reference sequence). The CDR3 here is CASQTGAAGNEQFF. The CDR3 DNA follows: TGTGCCAGCCAGACAGGGGCTGCGGGCAATGAGCAGTTCTTC.

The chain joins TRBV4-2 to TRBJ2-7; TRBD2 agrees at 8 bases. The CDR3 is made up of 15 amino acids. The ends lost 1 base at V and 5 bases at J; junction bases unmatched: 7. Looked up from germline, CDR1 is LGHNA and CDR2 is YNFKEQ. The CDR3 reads CASSQVVSGIHEQYF. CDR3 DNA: TGTGCCAGCAGCCAAGTGGTTAGCGGGATCCACGAGCAGTACTTC.

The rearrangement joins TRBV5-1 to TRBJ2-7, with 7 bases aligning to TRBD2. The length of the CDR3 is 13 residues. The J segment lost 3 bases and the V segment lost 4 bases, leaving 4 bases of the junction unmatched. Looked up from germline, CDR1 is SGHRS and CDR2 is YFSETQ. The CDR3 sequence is CASSDGLVYEQYF. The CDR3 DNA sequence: TGCGCCAGCAGCGACGGACTAGTCTACGAGCAGTACTTC.

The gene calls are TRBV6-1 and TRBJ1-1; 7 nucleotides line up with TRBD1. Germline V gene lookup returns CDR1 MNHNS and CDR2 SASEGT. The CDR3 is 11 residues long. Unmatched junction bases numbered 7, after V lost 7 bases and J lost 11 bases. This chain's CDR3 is CASILQGQAFF. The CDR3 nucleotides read TGTGCCAGCATCTTACAGGGGCAGGCTTTCTTT.

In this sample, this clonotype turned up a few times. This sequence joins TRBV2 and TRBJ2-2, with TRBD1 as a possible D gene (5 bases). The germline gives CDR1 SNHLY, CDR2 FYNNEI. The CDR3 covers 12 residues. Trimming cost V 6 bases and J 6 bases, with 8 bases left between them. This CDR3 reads CASRGQAGELFF. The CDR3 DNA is TGTGCCAGCAGGGGGCAAGCCGGGGAGCTGTTTTTT. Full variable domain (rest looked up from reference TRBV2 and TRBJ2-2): EPEVTQTPSHQVTQMGQEVILRCVPISNHLYFYWYRQILGQKVEFLVSFYNNEISEKSEIFDDQFSVERPDGSNFTLKIRSTKLEDSAMYFCASRGQAGELFFGEGSRLTVL.

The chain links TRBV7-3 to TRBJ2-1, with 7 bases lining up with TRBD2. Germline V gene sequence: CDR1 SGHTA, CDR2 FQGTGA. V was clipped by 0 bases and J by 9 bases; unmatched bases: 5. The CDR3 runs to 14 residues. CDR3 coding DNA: TGTGCCAGCAGCTTAACTCGGACTAGTGGTGAGCAGTTCTTC. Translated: CASSLTRTSGEQFF.

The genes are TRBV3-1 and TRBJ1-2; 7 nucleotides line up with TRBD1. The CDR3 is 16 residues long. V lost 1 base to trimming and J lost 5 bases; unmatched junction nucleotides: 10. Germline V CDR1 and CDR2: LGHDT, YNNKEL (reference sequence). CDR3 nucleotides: TGTGCCAGCAGCCAAGTTACAGGGGCAGTGGGGTATGGCTACACCTTC. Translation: CASSQVTGAVGYGYTF.

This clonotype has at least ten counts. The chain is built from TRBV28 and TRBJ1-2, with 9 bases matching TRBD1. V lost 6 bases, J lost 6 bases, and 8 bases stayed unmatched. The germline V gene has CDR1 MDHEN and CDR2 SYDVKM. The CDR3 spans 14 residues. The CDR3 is CASSKGWTGDGYTF. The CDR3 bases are TGTGCCAGCAGCAAAGGGTGGACAGGGGATGGCTACACCTTC.

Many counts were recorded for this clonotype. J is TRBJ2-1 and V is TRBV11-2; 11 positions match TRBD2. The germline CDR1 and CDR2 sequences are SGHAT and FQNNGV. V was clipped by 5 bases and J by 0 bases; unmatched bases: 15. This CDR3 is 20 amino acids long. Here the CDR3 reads CASSLSGGSGRVSSYNEQFF. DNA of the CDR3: TGTGCCAGCAGCCTCTCAGGAGGTAGCGGGAGGGTTAGCTCCTACAATGAGCAGTTCTTC.

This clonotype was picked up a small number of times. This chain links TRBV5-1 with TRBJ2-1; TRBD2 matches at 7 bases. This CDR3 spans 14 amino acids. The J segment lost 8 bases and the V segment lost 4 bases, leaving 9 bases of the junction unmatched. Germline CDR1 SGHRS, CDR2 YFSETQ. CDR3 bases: TGCGCCAGCAGCCTGGCACGGCTAGCGGATGAGCAGTTCTTC. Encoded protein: CASSLARLADEQFF.

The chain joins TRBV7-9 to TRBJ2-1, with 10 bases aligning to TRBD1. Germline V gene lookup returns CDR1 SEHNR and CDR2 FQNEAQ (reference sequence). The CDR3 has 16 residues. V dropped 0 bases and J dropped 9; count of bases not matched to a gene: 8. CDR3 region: CASSLATGGEFGEQFF. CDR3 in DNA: TGTGCCAGCAGCTTAGCGACAGGGGGCGAATTCGGTGAGCAGTTCTTC.

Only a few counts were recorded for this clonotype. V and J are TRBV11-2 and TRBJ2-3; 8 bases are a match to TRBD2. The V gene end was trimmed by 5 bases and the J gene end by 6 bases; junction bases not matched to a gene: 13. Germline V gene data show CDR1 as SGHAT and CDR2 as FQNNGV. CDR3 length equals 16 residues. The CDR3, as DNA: TGTGCCAGCAGCCCCGATTACGGGAGGGCCAGGGATACGCAGTATTTT. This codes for CASSPDYGRARDTQYF.

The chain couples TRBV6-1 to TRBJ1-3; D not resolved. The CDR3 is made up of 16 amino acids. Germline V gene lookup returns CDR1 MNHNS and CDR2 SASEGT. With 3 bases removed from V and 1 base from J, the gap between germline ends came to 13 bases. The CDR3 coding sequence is TGTGCCAGCAGTGACTTATTAAGGGTTTCTGGAAACACCATATATTTT. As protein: CASSDLLRVSGNTIYF.

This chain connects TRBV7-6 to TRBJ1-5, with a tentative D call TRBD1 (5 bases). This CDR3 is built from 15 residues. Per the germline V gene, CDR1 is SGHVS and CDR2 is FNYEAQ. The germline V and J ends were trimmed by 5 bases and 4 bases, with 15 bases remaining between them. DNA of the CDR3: TGTGCCAGCAGCCTCCTAGCAGGGACGAATCAGCCCCAGCATTTT. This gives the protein CASSLLAGTNQPQHF.

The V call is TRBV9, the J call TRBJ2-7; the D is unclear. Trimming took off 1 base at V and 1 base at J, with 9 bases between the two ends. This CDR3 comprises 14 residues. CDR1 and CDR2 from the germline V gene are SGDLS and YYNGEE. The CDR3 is CASSVSYGSYEQYF. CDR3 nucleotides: TGTGCCAGCAGCGTATCGTACGGTTCCTACGAGCAGTACTTC.

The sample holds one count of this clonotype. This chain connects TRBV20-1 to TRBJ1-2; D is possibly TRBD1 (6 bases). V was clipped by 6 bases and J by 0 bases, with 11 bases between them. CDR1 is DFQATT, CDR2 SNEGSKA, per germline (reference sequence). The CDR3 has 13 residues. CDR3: CSAPTGTNYGYTF. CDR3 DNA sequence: TGCAGTGCGCCGACAGGTACTAACTATGGCTACACCTTC.

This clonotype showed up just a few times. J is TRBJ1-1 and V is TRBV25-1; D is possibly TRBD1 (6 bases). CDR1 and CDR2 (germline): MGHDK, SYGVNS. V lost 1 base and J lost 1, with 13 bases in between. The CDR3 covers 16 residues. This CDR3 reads CASSELTGWRNTEAFF. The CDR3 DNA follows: TGTGCCAGCAGTGAATTAACAGGGTGGAGGAACACTGAAGCTTTCTTT.

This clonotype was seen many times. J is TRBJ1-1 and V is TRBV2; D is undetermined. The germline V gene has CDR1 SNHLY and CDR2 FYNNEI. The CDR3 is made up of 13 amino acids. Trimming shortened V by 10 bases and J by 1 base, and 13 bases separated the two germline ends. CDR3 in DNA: TGTGCCACCAAACCTTTGGAGAACACTGAAGCTTTCTTT. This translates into CATKPLENTEAFF.

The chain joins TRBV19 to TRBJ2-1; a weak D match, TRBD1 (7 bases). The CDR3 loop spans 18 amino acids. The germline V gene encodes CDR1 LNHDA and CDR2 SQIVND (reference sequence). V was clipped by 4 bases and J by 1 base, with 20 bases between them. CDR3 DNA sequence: TGTGCCAGTAGTAGAGGCAGGGGGGCCATTAGGTCCTACAATGAGCAGTTCTTC. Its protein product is CASSRGRGAIRSYNEQFF.

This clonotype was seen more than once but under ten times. In DNA form, the CDR3 reads TGCAGTGCTGCGCCGCCGCGACAGGGACAAGAGACCCAGTACTTC. The encoded protein is CSAAPPRQGQETQYF. V usage is TRBV20-1 and J usage is TRBJ2-5; 7 nucleotides line up with TRBD1. V shed 5 bases, J shed 2 bases, and the junction held 11 bases outside the gene matches. Germline lookup yields CDR1 DFQATT and CDR2 SNEGSKA (reference sequence). The CDR3 contains 15 residues.

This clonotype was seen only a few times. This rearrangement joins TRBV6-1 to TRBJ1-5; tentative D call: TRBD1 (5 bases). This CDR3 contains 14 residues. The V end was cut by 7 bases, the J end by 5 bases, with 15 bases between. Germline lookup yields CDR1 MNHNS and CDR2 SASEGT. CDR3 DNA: TGTGCCAGCATTTCCTTCTCGGGGGATCAGCCCCAGCATTTT. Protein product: CASISFSGDQPQHF.

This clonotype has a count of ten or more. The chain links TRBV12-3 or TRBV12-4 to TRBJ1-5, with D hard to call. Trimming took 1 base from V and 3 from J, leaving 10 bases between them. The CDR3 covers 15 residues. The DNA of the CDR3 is TGTGCCAGCAGTTTAGACACAGCCCTCAATCAGCCCCAGCATTTT. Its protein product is CASSLDTALNQPQHF.

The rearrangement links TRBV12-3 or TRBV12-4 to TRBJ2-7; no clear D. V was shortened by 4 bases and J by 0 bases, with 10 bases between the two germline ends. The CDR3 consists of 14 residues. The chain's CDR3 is CASSWAGPSYEQYF. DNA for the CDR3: TGTGCCAGCAGTTGGGCCGGGCCCTCCTACGAGCAGTACTTC.

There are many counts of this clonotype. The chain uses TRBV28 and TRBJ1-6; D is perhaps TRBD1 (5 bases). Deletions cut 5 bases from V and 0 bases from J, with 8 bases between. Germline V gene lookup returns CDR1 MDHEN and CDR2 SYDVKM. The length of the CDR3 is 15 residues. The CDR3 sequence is CASSPGSSYNSPLHF. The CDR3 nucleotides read TGTGCCAGCAGTCCAGGGAGCTCCTATAATTCACCCCTCCACTTT.

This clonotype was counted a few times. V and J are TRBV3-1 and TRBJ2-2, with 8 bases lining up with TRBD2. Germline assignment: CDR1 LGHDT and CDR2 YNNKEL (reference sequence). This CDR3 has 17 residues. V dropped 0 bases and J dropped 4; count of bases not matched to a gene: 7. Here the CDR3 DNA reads TGTGCCAGCAGCCAAGATCCCGGGAGGGCGTCCACCGGGGAGCTGTTTTTT. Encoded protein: CASSQDPGRASTGELFF.

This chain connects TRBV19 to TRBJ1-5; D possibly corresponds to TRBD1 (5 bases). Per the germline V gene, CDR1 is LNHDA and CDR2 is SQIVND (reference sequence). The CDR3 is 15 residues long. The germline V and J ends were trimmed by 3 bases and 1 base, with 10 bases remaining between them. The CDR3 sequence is CASSMLGPSNQPQHF. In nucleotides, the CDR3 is TGTGCCAGTAGTATGTTGGGGCCCAGCAATCAGCCCCAGCATTTT.

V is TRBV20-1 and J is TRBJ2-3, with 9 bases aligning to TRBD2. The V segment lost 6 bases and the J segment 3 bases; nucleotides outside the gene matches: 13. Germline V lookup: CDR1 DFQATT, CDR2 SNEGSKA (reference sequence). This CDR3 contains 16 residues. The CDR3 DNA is TGCAGTGCAAGTCAGCGGGAGCGGGGGGTGACAGATACGCAGTATTTT. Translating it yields CSASQRERGVTDTQYF.

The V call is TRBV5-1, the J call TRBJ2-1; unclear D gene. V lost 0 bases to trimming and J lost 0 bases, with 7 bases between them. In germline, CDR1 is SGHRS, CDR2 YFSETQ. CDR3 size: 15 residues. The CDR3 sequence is CASSLEYSSYNEQFF. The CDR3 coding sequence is TGCGCCAGCAGCTTGGAATACAGCTCCTACAATGAGCAGTTCTTC. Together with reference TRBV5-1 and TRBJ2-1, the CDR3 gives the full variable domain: KAGVTQTPRYLIKTRGQQVTLSCSPISGHRSVSWYQQTPGQGLQFLFEYFSETQRNKGNFPGRFSGRQFSNSRSEMNVSTLELGDSALYLCASSLEYSSYNEQFFGPGTRLTVL.

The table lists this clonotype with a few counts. CDR3 loop: CASSLESFKTQYF. Written as DNA, the CDR3 is TGTGCCAGCAGCTTAGAATCCTTCAAGACCCAGTACTTC. The rearrangement uses TRBV7-9 and TRBJ2-5, with no clear D. CDR1 is SEHNR and CDR2 is FQNEAQ in the germline V gene (reference sequence). The CDR3 runs 13 residues. Deletions cut 1 base from V and 6 bases from J, with 9 bases between.

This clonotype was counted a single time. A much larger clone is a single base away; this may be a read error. Written as DNA, the CDR3 is TGTGCCAGCAGATCAGGGGCCTTAGAAGAGGCCCAGTACTTC. It yields the protein CASRSGALEEAQYF. This chain uses TRBV28 with TRBJ2-5, with D perhaps TRBD1 (6 bases). Looked up from germline, CDR1 is MDHEN and CDR2 is SYDVKM. CDR3 size: 14 residues.